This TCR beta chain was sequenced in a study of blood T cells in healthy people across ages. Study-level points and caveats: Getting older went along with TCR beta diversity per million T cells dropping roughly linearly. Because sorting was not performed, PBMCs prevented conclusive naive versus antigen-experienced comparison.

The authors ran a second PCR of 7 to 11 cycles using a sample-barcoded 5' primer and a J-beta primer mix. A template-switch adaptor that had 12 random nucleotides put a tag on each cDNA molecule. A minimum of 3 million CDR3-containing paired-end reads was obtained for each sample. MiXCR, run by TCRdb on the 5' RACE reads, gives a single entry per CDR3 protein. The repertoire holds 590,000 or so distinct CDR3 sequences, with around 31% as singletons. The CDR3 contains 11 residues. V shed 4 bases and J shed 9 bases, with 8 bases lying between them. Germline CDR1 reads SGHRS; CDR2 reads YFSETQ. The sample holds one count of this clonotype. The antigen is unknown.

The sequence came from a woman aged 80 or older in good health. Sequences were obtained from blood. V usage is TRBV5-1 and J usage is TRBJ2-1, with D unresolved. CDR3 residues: CASSTGFEQFF. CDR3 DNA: TGCGCCAGCAGCACCGGCTTTGAGCAGTTCTTC.